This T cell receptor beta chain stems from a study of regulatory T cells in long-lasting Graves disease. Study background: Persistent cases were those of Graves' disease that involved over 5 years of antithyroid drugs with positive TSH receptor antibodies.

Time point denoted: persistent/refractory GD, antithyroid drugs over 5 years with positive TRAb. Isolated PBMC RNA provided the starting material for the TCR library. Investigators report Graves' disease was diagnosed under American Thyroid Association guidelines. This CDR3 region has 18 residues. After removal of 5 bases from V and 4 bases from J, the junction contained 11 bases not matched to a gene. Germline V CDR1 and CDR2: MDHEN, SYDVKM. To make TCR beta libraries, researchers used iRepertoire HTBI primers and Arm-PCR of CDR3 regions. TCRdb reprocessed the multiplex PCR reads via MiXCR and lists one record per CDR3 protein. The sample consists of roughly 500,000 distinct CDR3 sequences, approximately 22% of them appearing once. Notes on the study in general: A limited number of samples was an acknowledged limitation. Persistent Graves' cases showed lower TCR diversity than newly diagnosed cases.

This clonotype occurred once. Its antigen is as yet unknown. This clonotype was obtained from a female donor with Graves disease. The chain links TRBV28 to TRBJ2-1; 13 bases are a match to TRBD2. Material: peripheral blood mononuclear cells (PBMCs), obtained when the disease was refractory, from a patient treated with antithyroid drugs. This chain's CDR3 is CASSQLAGGLPAYNEQFF. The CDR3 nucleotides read TGTGCCAGCAGTCAACTAGCGGGGGGGCTCCCCGCATACAATGAGCAGTTCTTC.